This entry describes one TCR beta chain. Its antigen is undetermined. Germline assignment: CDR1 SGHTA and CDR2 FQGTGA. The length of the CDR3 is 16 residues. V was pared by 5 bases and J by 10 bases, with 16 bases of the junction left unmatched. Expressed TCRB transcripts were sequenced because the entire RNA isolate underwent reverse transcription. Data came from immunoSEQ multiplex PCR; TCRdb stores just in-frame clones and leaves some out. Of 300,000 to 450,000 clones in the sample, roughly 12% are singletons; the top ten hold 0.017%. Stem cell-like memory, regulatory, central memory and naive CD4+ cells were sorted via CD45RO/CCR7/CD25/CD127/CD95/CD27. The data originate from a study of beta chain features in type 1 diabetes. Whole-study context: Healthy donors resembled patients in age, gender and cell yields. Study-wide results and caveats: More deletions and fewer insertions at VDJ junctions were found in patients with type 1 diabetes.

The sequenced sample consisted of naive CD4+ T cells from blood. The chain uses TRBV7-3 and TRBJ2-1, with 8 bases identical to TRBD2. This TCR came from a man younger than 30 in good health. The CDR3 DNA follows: TGTGCCAGCAGCAGAGGAAACCCGGGAGGGCCATCGGAGCAGTTCTTC. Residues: CASSRGNPGGPSEQFF.